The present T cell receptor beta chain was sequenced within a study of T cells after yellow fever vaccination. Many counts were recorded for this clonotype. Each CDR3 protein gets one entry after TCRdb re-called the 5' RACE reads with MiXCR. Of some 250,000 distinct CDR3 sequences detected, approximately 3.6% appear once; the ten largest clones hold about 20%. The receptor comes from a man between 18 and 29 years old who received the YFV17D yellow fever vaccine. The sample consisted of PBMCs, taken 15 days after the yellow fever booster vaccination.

The CDR3: CASSGLAGGPDTQYF. Written as DNA, the CDR3 is TGTGCCAGCAGTGGACTAGCGGGGGGGCCAGATACGCAGTATTTT. The rearrangement joins TRBV6-1 to TRBJ2-3; 14 nucleotides align to TRBD2. CDR3 length equals 15 residues. The ends lost 4 bases at V and 4 bases at J; junction bases unmatched: 1. Germline loops: CDR1 MNHNS, CDR2 SASEGT.